This TCR beta chain was sequenced during a study of cytotoxic CD8 clonotypes in ibrutinib-treated CLL. The overall study: After treatment lasting a median about 13 months, range 6 to 36, response samples were collected. Study conclusions and caveats: Elevated clonality accompanied ibrutinib response, with a return toward baseline values at progression. Once treatment began, public clonotypes, which were uncommon, contracted or stayed stable.

Profiled with immunoSEQ multiplex PCR; TCRdb holds only in-frame clones, not every one. This table has under 300,000 clones, 65% to 85% appearing once. The V gene's germline CDR1 is SGHRS and CDR2 YFSETQ. V was clipped by 4 bases and J by 5 bases; unmatched bases: 9. This CDR3 has 16 amino acids. A note on this clone: Its antigen is not known.

Specimen: PBMCs, collected at disease progression, from a patient treated with ibrutinib. The chain combines TRBV5-1 with TRBJ2-1; 10 bases line up with TRBD1. The clonotype comes from a human donor with chronic lymphocytic leukemia. The CDR3 region has the DNA TGCGCCAGCAGCCTGACCGGGACAGGGGTAGACAATGAGCAGTTCTTC. Its translation: CASSLTGTGVDNEQFF.